This T cell receptor beta chain was recorded in a study of shared clonotypes between healthy human individuals (dated by TCRdb to the early 2020s). For context, the study as a whole: The cohort comprised a couple of women and three men aged 18 to 49 years. Per donor, three plates each were used for CD4 naive and CD4 memory, two for CD8 naive, and one for CD8 memory. To estimate repertoire size and how much clonotypes are shared between individuals, the study performed deep sequencing of blood TCR repertoires from roughly five healthy adults. To increase sequencing depth and limit assay-specific biases, TCR repertoire library preparation and sequencing were carried out by different laboratories using diverse techniques. Leukapheresis yielded between about 0.8 and 8.9 billion PBMCs per donor.

CD8 naive samples were obtained by positive selection for CCR7 among CD45RO-negative cells, yielding a CD45RA+CCR7+ population from which TemRA cells were excluded. The donors were healthy, HIV-negative adults with no recently reported acute infections or vaccinations. Only Caucasian adults living in Nashville, Tennessee, USA were represented among the donors. Blood was obtained by leukapheresis, after which PBMCs were separated by Ficoll-Histopaque density gradient centrifugation and cryopreserved in liquid nitrogen vapor phase. Analytical flow cytometry was used to check the purity and quantity of each magnetically sorted T cell population. Genomic DNA was isolated from each sorted fraction and quantified by UV absorbance on a Nanodrop 2000c. Points the paper makes about the study in general: Pairwise subsampling indicated that sequencing depth was expected to affect the degree of clonotype sharing among donors. Compared with non-shared clonotypes, clonotypes shared by all four sorted-subset donors had higher generation probabilities. Sampling was restricted to blood, and TCR repertoires in tissue are likely to differ from TCR repertoires in blood. Sharing across several donors was observed for 4.5% to 6.5% of naive CD4, over 3% of naive CD8, 2% to 2.5% of memory CD4, and roughly 0.43% of memory CD8 clonotypes. The small number of donors limited the genetic and exposure-history diversity represented. Naive subsets generally had larger estimated clonotype richness than memory subsets did. Even with the large sequencing depth, rarefaction of the sorted-subset datasets indicated that sequencing was incomplete.

Germline trimming: 7 bases from V, 5 bases from J; junction bases outside gene matches: 8. Measured from the cysteine to the phenylalanine, the CDR3 is 15 residues long. CDR3 DNA is the only sequence kept; it has 45 bases, read in frame from the first base. For CDR1 and CDR2, the germline V gene (reference sequence) lists LNHDA and SQIVND. TCR CDR3 regions were amplified from genomic DNA by multiplex PCR using the deep immunoSEQ assay. Genomic DNA extracted from each cell subset was distributed evenly over all wells of several immunoSEQ 96-well plates, and each plate served as one replicate. Each replicate PCR for sorted subsets received approximately 200 ng genomic DNA, equal to around 32,000 T cell genomes. Purified libraries were measured with a Qubit 3.0 fluorometer, size-checked on a Bioanalyzer 2100, and measured again with the KAPA Library Quantification kit. A separate single-read 150-cycle Illumina NextSeq 550 flow cell was used to sequence each immunoSEQ 96-well plate. In the source study's methods: The immunoSEQ output contained only junctional sequences without quality scores, so filtering could not match that applied to full-length reads. Sequences were annotated with PyIR, a Python wrapper for IgBLAST v1.9, using IMGT germline references to assign V/J genes and CDR3. Reads with weak V/J assignments (E-value above 1e-6), missing CDR3, stop codons, out-of-frame junctions, or ambiguous translated residues were removed. V3J clonotypes were defined as sequences sharing an identical inferred V gene, J gene, and CDR3 amino acid sequence. The percentage overlap between two repertoires was calculated by dividing the number of shared unique clonotypes by the size of the smaller repertoire. Repertoire richness was assessed with RTK rarefaction, the Chao1 estimator, and Recon v2.1 estimates of unobserved clonotypes. For all TCRbeta clonotypes obtained by the gDNA method from several donors, generation probabilities were computed with OLGA. The clones in this table, taken by TCRdb from immuneACCESS, are in-frame only. Not every clone is retained; where verified, under half of the shortfall comes from an unresolved V gene, and the cause of the rest is unknown. V, J and clone size reflect that table, while D and trimming were determined from the DNA. The table for this sample lists hundreds of thousands of clones; 95% to 97% of them were counted only once. The biggest ten clones account for 0.095% to 0.13% of the sample.

In regard to this clone: The clone's antigen remains unknown. No qualities accompany the bases; no much larger clone lies one base away.

The TCR originated in a woman in her thirties in good health. What was sequenced was naive CD8+ T cells sorted from blood. The cell subset or site label here, explained by the study, means: CD45RA+CCR7+. Here the chain combines TRBV19 and TRBJ1-5; a stretch of 10 junction bases matches TRBD1. The nucleotides read TGTGCCAGTATCCCAGGACAGGGGGGTTATCAGCCCCAGCATTTT. Translated, it reads CASIPGQGGYQPQHF. Reference TRBV19 and TRBJ1-5 genes cover what lies past the CDR3, so the full variable domain is DGGITQSPKYLFRKEGQNVTLSCEQNLNHDAMYWYRQDPGQGLRLIYYSQIVNDFQKGDIAEGYSVSREKKESFPLTVTSAQKNPTAFYLCASIPGQGGYQPQHFGDGTRLSIL.